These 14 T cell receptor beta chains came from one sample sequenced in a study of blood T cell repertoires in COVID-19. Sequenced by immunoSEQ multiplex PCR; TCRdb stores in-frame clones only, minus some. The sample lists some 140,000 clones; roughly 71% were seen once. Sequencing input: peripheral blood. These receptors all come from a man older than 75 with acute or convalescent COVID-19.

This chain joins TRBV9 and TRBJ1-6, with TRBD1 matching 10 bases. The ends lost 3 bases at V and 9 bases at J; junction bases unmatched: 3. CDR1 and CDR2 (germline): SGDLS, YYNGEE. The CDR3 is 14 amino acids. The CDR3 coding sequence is TGTGCCAGCAGCGCCGGGACAGGGGCTTCACCCCTCCACTTT. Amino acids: CASSAGTGASPLHF.

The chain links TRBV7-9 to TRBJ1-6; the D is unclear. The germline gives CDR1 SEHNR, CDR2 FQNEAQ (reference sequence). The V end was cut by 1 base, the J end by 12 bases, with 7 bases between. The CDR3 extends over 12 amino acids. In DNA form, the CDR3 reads TGTGCCAGCAGCTTAGTCGGAGAACCCCTCCACTTT. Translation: CASSLVGEPLHF.

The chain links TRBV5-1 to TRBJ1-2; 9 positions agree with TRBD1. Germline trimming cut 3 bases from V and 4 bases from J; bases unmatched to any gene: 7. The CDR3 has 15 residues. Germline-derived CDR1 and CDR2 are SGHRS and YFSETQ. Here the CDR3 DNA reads TGCGCCAGCAGCTATTTAGAGGGACAGGGCTATGGCTACACCTTC. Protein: CASSYLEGQGYGYTF.

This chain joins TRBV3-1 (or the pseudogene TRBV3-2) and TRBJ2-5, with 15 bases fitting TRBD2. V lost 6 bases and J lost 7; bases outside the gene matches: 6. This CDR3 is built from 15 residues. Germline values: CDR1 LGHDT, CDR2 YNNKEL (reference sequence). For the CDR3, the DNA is TGTGCCAGCAGTCAGGGACTAGCGGGGGGTGGGACCCAGTACTTC. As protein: CASSQGLAGGGTQYF.

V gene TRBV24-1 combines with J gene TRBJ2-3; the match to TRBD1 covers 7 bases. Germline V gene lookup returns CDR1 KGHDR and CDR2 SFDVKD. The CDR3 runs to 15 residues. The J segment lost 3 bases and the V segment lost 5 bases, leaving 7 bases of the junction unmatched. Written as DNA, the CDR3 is TGTGCCACCAGTGCAAGGGGGCGGATTACAGATACGCAGTATTTT. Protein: CATSARGRITDTQYF.

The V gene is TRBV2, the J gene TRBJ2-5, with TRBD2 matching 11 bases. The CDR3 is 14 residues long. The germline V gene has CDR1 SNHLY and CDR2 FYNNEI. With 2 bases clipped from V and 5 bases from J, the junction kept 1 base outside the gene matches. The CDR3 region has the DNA TGTGCCAGCAGTGAAAGGACTAGCGGGGAGACCCAGTACTTC. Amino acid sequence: CASSERTSGETQYF.

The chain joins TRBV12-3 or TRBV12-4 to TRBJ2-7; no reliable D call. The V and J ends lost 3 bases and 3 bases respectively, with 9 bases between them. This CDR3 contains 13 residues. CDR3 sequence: CASSLRLLYEQYF. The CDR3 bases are TGTGCCAGCAGTTTGAGGCTCCTCTACGAGCAGTACTTC.

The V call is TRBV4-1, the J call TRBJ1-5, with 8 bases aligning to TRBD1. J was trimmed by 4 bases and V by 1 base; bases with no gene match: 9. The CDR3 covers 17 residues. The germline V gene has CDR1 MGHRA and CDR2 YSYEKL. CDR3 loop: CASSQGETGVGNQPQHF. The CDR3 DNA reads TGCGCCAGCAGCCAAGGCGAGACAGGGGTAGGAAATCAGCCCCAGCATTTT.

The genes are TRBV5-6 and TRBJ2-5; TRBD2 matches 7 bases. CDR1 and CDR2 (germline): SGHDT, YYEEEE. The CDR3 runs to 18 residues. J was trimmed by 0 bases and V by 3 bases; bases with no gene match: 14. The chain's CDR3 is CASSSTWRASGDQETQYF. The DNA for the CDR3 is TGTGCCAGCAGCTCCACATGGCGGGCGAGCGGGGACCAAGAGACCCAGTACTTC.

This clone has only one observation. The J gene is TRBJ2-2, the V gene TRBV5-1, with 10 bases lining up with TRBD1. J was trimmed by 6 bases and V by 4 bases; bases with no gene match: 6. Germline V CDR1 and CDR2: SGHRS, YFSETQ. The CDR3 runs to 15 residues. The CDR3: CASSPRQGASGELFF. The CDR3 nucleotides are TGCGCCAGCAGCCCACGACAGGGGGCTTCCGGGGAGCTGTTTTTT.

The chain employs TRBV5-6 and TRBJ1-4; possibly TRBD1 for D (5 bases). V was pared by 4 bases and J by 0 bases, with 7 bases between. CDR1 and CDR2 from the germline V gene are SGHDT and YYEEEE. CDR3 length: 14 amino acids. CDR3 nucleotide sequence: TGTGCCAGCAGCGAGACAGCAACTAATGAAAAACTGTTTTTT. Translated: CASSETATNEKLFF.

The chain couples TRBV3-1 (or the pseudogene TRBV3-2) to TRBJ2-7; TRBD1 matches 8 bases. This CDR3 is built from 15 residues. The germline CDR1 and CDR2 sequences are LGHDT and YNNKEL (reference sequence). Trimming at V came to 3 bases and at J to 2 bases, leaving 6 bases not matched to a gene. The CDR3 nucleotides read TGTGCCAGCAGCCACCCCGGGACAGGAACCTACGAGCAGTACTTC. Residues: CASSHPGTGTYEQYF.

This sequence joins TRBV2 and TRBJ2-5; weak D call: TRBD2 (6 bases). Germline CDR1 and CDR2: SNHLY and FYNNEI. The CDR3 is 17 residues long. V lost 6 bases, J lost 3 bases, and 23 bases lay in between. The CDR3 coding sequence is TGTGCCAGCAGCATCTCAGGCACTAGCCGGTGGGAAGAGACCCAGTACTTC. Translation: CASSISGTSRWEETQYF.

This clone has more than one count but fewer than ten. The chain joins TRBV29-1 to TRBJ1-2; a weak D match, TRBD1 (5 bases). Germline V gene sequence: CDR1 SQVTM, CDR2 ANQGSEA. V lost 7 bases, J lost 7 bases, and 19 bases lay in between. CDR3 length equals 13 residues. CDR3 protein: CSANIGANGGYTF. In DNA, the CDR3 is TGCAGCGCCAATATAGGGGCAAACGGTGGCTACACCTTC.